This T cell receptor beta chain comes out of a study of CD8 T cells in ankylosing spondylitis. This clonotype occurred many times. Its specificity is not known. Study-level points and caveats: Those disease-linked clones were CD8+; they were also relatively rare in peripheral blood. A TCR beta motif of roughly eight highly homologous variants seemed to mark ankylosing spondylitis blood.

Quantitative molecular-barcoded 5'-RACE generated the TCR beta libraries. TCRdb processed the 5' RACE reads anew with MiXCR; each CDR3 protein has one entry. Of 20,000 to 25,000 distinct CDR3 sequences listed, over 10% are singletons. The CDR3 is 14 residues long. V lost 3 bases to trimming and J lost 4 bases, with 9 bases between them. CDR1 SEHNR and CDR2 FQNEAQ come from the germline V gene (reference sequence). The chain recombines TRBV7-9 with TRBJ2-2; D possibly corresponds to TRBD1 (6 bases). Sequencing used blood. This TCR was sampled from a male donor with ankylosing spondylitis or in good health (not recorded which). CDR3 nucleotides: TGTGCCAGCAGCTTTGGACAGCTCACCGGGGAGCTGTTTTTT. It encodes CASSFGQLTGELFF. The full variable domain, rest sourced from reference TRBV7-9 and TRBJ2-2, is DTGVSQNPRHKITKRGQNVTFRCDPISEHNRLYWYRQTLGQGPEFLTYFQNEAQLEKSRLLSDRFSAERPKGSFSTLEIQRTEQGDSAMYLCASSFGQLTGELFFGEGSRLTVL.